The 28 T cell receptor beta chains below were found in one sample sequenced in a study of cytomegalovirus exposure and HLA in healthy donors. Clones were read by immunoSEQ multiplex PCR, and TCRdb kept only the in-frame ones, dropping some. Of around 63,000 clones detected, roughly 90% appear once; the ten largest clones hold about 1.2%. Sequencing input: PBMCs. Source of these receptors: a woman between 18 and 29 years old in good health and CMV-seronegative.

The chain employs TRBV5-1 and TRBJ2-3, with 8 bases fitting TRBD1. The CDR3 length is 15 residues. In germline, CDR1 is SGHRS, CDR2 YFSETQ. J gave up 3 bases and V 0 bases, and 3 bases lay outside the gene matches. CDR3 bases: TGCGCCAGCAGCTTGGGTACAGGGGGTACAGATACGCAGTATTTT. This translates into CASSLGTGGTDTQYF. Supplemented by reference TRBV5-1 and TRBJ2-3, the full variable domain reads KAGVTQTPRYLIKTRGQQVTLSCSPISGHRSVSWYQQTPGQGLQFLFEYFSETQRNKGNFPGRFSGRQFSNSRSEMNVSTLELGDSALYLCASSLGTGGTDTQYFGPGTRLTVL.

This rearrangement joins TRBV18 to TRBJ2-7, with D possibly matching TRBD1 (5 bases). The CDR3 consists of 13 residues. Trimming took 3 bases from V and 5 from J, leaving 11 bases between them. Germline CDR1 is KGHSH and CDR2 is LQKENI. The CDR3 reads CASSPAGWDEQYF. DNA for the CDR3: TGTGCCAGCTCACCGGCAGGGTGGGACGAGCAGTACTTC.

The CDR3 region is CASSRPGTGGETQYF. The CDR3 coding sequence is TGTGCCAGCAGCCGTCCCGGGACAGGGGGAGAGACCCAGTACTTC. This rearrangement joins TRBV14 to TRBJ2-5, with TRBD1 identical over 11 bases. From germline, CDR1 is SGHDN and CDR2 FVKESK. The CDR3 consists of 15 residues. J lost 4 bases, V lost 4 bases, and 5 bases had no gene match.

V gene TRBV5-4 combines with J gene TRBJ2-5; 9 bases fit TRBD2. Germline V lookup: CDR1 SGHNT, CDR2 YYREEE (reference sequence). The CDR3 is made up of 15 amino acids. The junction had 6 bases not matched to a gene; V was cut back by 2 bases and J by 4 bases. CDR3 DNA sequence: TGTGCCAGCAGCTTTCTTAGCGGGGGATCAGAGACCCAGTACTTC. Translation: CASSFLSGGSETQYF.

For the CDR3, the DNA is TGTGCCAGCAGCTTAGTGGCACCGAACACTGAAGCTTTCTTT. Protein: CASSLVAPNTEAFF. The rearrangement joins TRBV7-8 to TRBJ1-1; D gene unclear. Per germline, CDR1 SGHVS and CDR2 FQNEAQ. V was cut by 1 base and J by 1 base, with 7 bases left in between. The CDR3 covers 14 residues.

V and J are TRBV28 and TRBJ1-2, with D tentatively TRBD1 (5 bases). This CDR3 comprises 16 residues. Trimming left V 2 bases short and J 0 bases short, with 13 bases between. Germline CDR1 MDHEN, CDR2 SYDVKM. As DNA, the CDR3 is TGTGCCAGCAGTTTAACGGGGGGGGTGGCTAACTATGGCTACACCTTC. It translates to CASSLTGGVANYGYTF.

V gene TRBV29-1 combines with J gene TRBJ2-2, with D unclear. V lost 4 bases and J lost 1, with 16 bases in between. The CDR3 covers 16 residues. Germline loops: CDR1 SQVTM, CDR2 ANQGSEA. Written as DNA, the CDR3 is TGCAGCGTTGCGGTCGGTCCCACGGTGAACACCGGGGAGCTGTTTTTT. Protein product: CSVAVGPTVNTGELFF.

The table lists this clone with a count of one. The rearrangement links TRBV19 to TRBJ2-7, with 8 bases that match TRBD2. This CDR3 comprises 15 residues. Trimming took 5 bases from V and 3 from J; bases not matched to a gene: 9. CDR1 and CDR2 (germline): LNHDA, SQIVND (reference sequence). The CDR3 here is CASSPRSGSYYEQYF. The CDR3 coding sequence is TGTGCCAGTAGTCCTCGAAGCGGGAGTTACTACGAGCAGTACTTC.

V usage is TRBV27 and J usage is TRBJ2-1, with D perhaps matching TRBD2 (6 bases). Trimming cost V 4 bases and J 6 bases, with 16 bases left between them. Per germline, CDR1 MNHEY and CDR2 SMNVEV (reference sequence). The CDR3 sequence is 15 residues long. CDR3 in amino acids: CASSSRTMPPNEQFF. CDR3 coding DNA: TGTGCCAGCAGTTCCAGGACTATGCCGCCCAATGAGCAGTTCTTC.

The CDR3 loop is CASRSTGEPQHF. CDR3 sequence (DNA): TGTGCCAGCAGGTCTACAGGGGAGCCCCAGCATTTT. The chain is built from TRBV2 and TRBJ1-5; 7 bases map to TRBD1. The trim removed 6 bases at V and 8 bases at J, leaving 4 bases unmatched. The CDR3 is made up of 12 amino acids. CDR1 and CDR2 (germline): SNHLY, FYNNEI.

The chain carries TRBV18 and TRBJ2-2; 10 positions agree with TRBD2. Trimming removed 2 bases from V and 3 bases from J; junction bases left unmatched: 6. The germline gives CDR1 KGHSH, CDR2 LQKENI. The CDR3 loop spans 17 amino acids. The chain's CDR3 is CASSPYVGTSDTGELFF. In nucleotides, the CDR3 is TGTGCCAGCTCACCATACGTTGGGACTAGCGACACCGGGGAGCTGTTTTTT.

The chain links TRBV6-5 to TRBJ2-7; D is possibly TRBD1 (5 bases). This CDR3 is built from 14 residues. Germline V gives CDR1 MNHEY, CDR2 SVGAGI. V dropped 4 bases and J dropped 3 bases, with 13 bases sitting between them. Written as DNA, the CDR3 is TGTGCCAGCAGTTCCTCCGTCCAGGGCTACGAGCAGTACTTC. Its translation: CASSSSVQGYEQYF.

V gene TRBV5-4 combines with J gene TRBJ2-5, with 12 bases identical to TRBD2. Per germline, CDR1 SGHNT and CDR2 YYREEE (reference sequence). Germline trimming cut 4 bases from V and 2 bases from J; bases unmatched to any gene: 12. This CDR3 is 18 amino acids long. This chain's CDR3 is CASSPQGPSGGGQETQYF. CDR3 nucleotides: TGTGCCAGCAGCCCACAGGGGCCTAGCGGGGGGGGTCAAGAGACCCAGTACTTC.

This clone is a singleton in its sample. The chain links TRBV6-5 to TRBJ2-1, with a possible D match to TRBD1 (6 bases). V lost 2 bases and J 8 bases, leaving 10 bases between the germline ends. CDR3 length: 13 residues. Germline values: CDR1 MNHEY, CDR2 SVGAGI. The CDR3 nucleotides are TGTGCCAGCAGTTACCTGGGGGCGCATGAGCAGTTCTTC. As protein: CASSYLGAHEQFF.

The chain is built from TRBV2 and TRBJ2-5; maybe TRBD1 (6 bases). This CDR3 contains 12 residues. Germline CDR1 reads SNHLY; CDR2 reads FYNNEI. The ends were cut back, 5 bases at V and 6 bases at J, with 10 bases in the middle. The CDR3 DNA reads as TGTGCCAGCAGTCGACAGGCTCAGACCCAGTACTTC. Its protein product is CASSRQAQTQYF.

The rearrangement joins TRBV10-3 to TRBJ1-2, with TRBD1 as a possible D gene (6 bases). V was cut by 6 bases and J by 3 bases, with 14 bases left in between. Germline V CDR1 and CDR2: ENHRY, SYGVKD. The CDR3 extends over 14 amino acids. This chain's CDR3 is CAIRQGRSDYGYTF. In DNA, the CDR3 is TGTGCCATCAGACAGGGTAGGTCAGACTATGGCTACACCTTC.

The chain has TRBV6-5 and TRBJ2-7, with 7 bases lining up with TRBD2. The CDR3 contains 14 residues. V gave up 7 bases and J gave up 4 bases; unmatched junction bases: 10. Germline loops: CDR1 MNHEY, CDR2 SVGAGI. Here the CDR3 DNA reads TGTGCCAGCAAAGGCGGGAGCTCCACTTACGAGCAGTACTTC. Translating gives CASKGGSSTYEQYF.

This chain uses TRBV5-1 with TRBJ1-2, with D unclear. V was trimmed by 2 bases and J by 4 bases, leaving 9 bases between them. CDR3 length: 13 residues. CDR1 is SGHRS and CDR2 is YFSETQ in the germline V gene. The CDR3 DNA follows: TGCGCCAGCAGCTTCGCCGGGAGCTATGGCTACACCTTC. This sequence encodes CASSFAGSYGYTF.

The chain joins TRBV4-1 to TRBJ2-7, with TRBD1 matching 9 bases. Germline V gene lookup returns CDR1 MGHRA and CDR2 YSYEKL. The ends lost 6 bases at V and 3 bases at J; junction bases unmatched: 18. This CDR3 contains 18 residues. The CDR3 loop is CASSRGQGSGGYVYEQYF. The CDR3 nucleotides read TGCGCCAGCAGTCGGGGACAGGGTTCTGGAGGCTACGTCTACGAGCAGTACTTC.

CDR3 nucleotides: TGTGCCAGCAGCTTAGACAGGGGTAGGGAGCAGTACTTC. Amino acids: CASSLDRGREQYF. J is TRBJ2-7 and V is TRBV11-2; D is possibly TRBD1 (6 bases). CDR1 SGHAT and CDR2 FQNNGV come from the germline V gene. V was clipped by 0 bases and J by 7 bases, with 10 bases between them. This CDR3 is 13 amino acids long.

CDR3 coding DNA: TGTGCCAGCAGCGCGGGAATAGCCAAAAACATTCAGTACTTC. Residues: CASSAGIAKNIQYF. The chain joins TRBV5-6 to TRBJ2-4, with TRBD2 as a possible D gene (6 bases). CDR1 and CDR2 (germline): SGHDT, YYEEEE. The germline V and J ends were trimmed by 4 bases and 0 bases, with 8 bases remaining between them. CDR3 length: 14 amino acids.

In this sample, this clone turned up a few times. The chain uses TRBV5-1 and TRBJ2-7, with D perhaps matching TRBD1 (6 bases). V was cut by 4 bases and J by 4 bases, with 15 bases left in between. The CDR3 has 14 residues. The germline gives CDR1 SGHRS, CDR2 YFSETQ. CDR3 protein: CASSSGQSEYEQYF. Here the CDR3 DNA reads TGCGCCAGCAGCAGTGGACAGTCAGAGTACGAGCAGTACTTC.

This clone was seen a single time. This specimen includes other DNA sequences encoding the same CDR3. The chain couples TRBV5-4 to TRBJ1-2; no clear D gene. Trimming took off 2 bases at V and 5 bases at J, with 4 bases between the two ends. Germline V CDR1 and CDR2: SGHNT, YYREEE (reference sequence). This CDR3 has 11 amino acids. The CDR3 nucleotides are TGTGCCAGCAGCTTTAGTTATGGCTACACCTTC. Translation: CASSFSYGYTF.

The V and J genes are TRBV19 and TRBJ2-3, with TRBD2 identical over 10 bases. Germline V gene lookup returns CDR1 LNHDA and CDR2 SQIVND (reference sequence). The CDR3 extends over 15 amino acids. With V trimmed by 6 bases and J by 6 bases, 9 bases remained unmatched. The CDR3 bases are TGTGCCAGTAGCCCTCAGCGGGGGGGCTGGGATACGCAGTATTTT. Translated, it gives CASSPQRGGWDTQYF.

This clone was detected only a few times. J is TRBJ1-6 and V is TRBV30, with 9 bases that match TRBD1. V lost 2 bases to trimming and J lost 10 bases; unmatched junction nucleotides: 6. CDR3 length: 14 residues. The germline V gene has CDR1 GTSNPN and CDR2 SVGIG (reference sequence). The CDR3 DNA is TGTGCCTGGAGTCCCGGGACAGGGCGGTCACCCCTCCACTTT. This sequence encodes CAWSPGTGRSPLHF. The whole variable domain, filled in from reference TRBV30 and TRBJ1-6, reads SQTIHQWPATLVQPVGSPLSLECTVEGTSNPNLYWYRQAAGRGLQLLFYSVGIGQISSEVPQNLSASRPQDRQFILSSKKLLLSDSGFYLCAWSPGTGRSPLHFGNGTRLTVT.

The chain combines TRBV5-1 with TRBJ2-7, with TRBD1 matching over 10 bases. The J segment lost 4 bases and the V segment lost 4 bases, leaving 5 bases of the junction unmatched. The CDR3 is 14 residues long. Germline CDR1 SGHRS, CDR2 YFSETQ. CDR3: CASSVTGGQYEQYF. DNA for the CDR3: TGCGCCAGCAGCGTGACAGGGGGCCAGTACGAGCAGTACTTC.

This rearrangement joins TRBV6-1 to TRBJ1-6; a possible D gene is TRBD1 (5 bases). This CDR3 has 15 amino acids. The germline CDR1 and CDR2 sequences are MNHNS and SASEGT. The V and J ends lost 7 bases and 7 bases respectively, with 17 bases between them. CDR3 amino acids: CASTSTAEVNSPLHF. CDR3 nucleotide sequence: TGTGCCAGCACTTCGACAGCCGAAGTAAATTCACCCCTCCACTTT.

This chain links TRBV5-5 with TRBJ2-1, with unresolved D. The CDR3 is made up of 14 amino acids. V was trimmed by 0 bases and J by 9 bases, leaving 13 bases between them. Germline V gene sequence: CDR1 SGHKS, CDR2 YYEKEE (reference sequence). The DNA of the CDR3 is TGTGCCAGCAGCTTGGTCCAAGAACGAGTTGAGCAGTTCTTC. Protein product: CASSLVQERVEQFF. The entire variable domain, with the rest obtained from reference TRBV5-5 and TRBJ2-1, is as follows: DAGVTQSPTHLIKTRGQQVTLRCSPISGHKSVSWYQQVLGQGPQFIFQYYEKEERGRGNFPDRFSARQFPNYSSELNVNALLLGDSALYLCASSLVQERVEQFFGPGTRLTVL.